This TCR beta chain was recovered during a study of blood T cell repertoires in COVID-19. Study background: Sites across the United States, Italy and Spain contributed samples from acute and convalescent COVID-19. Sources were T cells, B-cell-depleted T cells, or PBMCs; the material itself was cDNA or gDNA.

Per the original data handling: Counts of nucleated cells, estimated from reference gene primer amplification, were obtained. Method: immunoSEQ multiplex PCR; TCRdb's copy keeps in-frame clones and lacks some. The V and J calls and clone size were taken over from that table, and D and trimming were inferred from the DNA. The sample records 150,000 to 200,000 clones, more than 75% being singletons. The CDR3 sequence is 15 residues long. In germline, CDR1 is SGHDN, CDR2 FVKESK. Trimming removed 0 bases at V and 2 bases at J, with 11 bases between. This clone occurred a few times. The TCR was taken from a human donor in a cohort sampled during active COVID-19. The chain has TRBV14 and TRBJ2-7, with D possibly TRBD1 on 6 matching bases. Sequencing was carried out using peripheral blood. CDR3 sequence reads: CASSQERGSTYEQYF. In DNA form, the CDR3 reads TGTGCCAGCAGCCAAGAAAGGGGGAGTACCTACGAGCAGTACTTC.